This T cell receptor (beta chain) was observed in a study of cytomegalovirus exposure and HLA in healthy donors. Findings of the study overall: The study flagged about 150 TCR beta chains as cytomegalovirus-associated.

Unrecorded immune exposures were likely, despite nominal health at sampling. PCR amplification relied on 60 Vbeta primers (plus 13 Jbeta primers). Sequenced by immunoSEQ multiplex PCR; TCRdb stores in-frame clones only, minus some. This table holds 120,000 to 150,000 clones, over 80% found once. In this sample, this clone turned up once. The antigen is undetermined. The receptor's source is a female donor in good health and CMV-seronegative. The sequencing sample was made of PBMCs.

The CDR3 loop is CASRGQGSGNQPQHF. The CDR3 nucleotides read TGTGCCAGCAGGGGACAGGGATCGGGCAATCAGCCCCAGCATTTT. The chain combines TRBV2 with TRBJ1-5; 9 nucleotides line up with TRBD1. The germline V gene has CDR1 SNHLY and CDR2 FYNNEI. J gave up 2 bases and V 6 bases, and 5 bases lay outside the gene matches. The CDR3 has 15 residues.